What follows are 2 T cell receptor beta chains derived from one specimen sequenced in a study of low-dose radiotherapy and immunotherapy resistance in tumors. TRAV- and TRBV-specific primers were used for first-strand cDNA, which covered alpha and beta chains. Amplification of TCRs used a constant-region primer and V-primer adapter for 20 PCR cycles. TCRdb reanalysed the reads using MiXCR and keeps one entry per CDR3 protein. The data show around 80,000 distinct CDR3 sequences, under 20% seen once. Time point here: after trial treatment. Treatment denoted: LDRT plus nivolumab, ipilimumab, low-dose cyclophosphamide and aspirin (RACIN trial). Source: PBMCs, taken after low-dose radiotherapy plus immunotherapy. All receptors come from a male donor with prostate cancer.

Notes on this clonotype: A far larger clone is one nucleotide away, so this likely arose from a read error. This chain links TRBV11-2 with TRBJ2-1; maybe TRBD2 (6 bases). With 7 bases removed from V and 13 bases from J, the gap between germline ends came to 23 bases. CDR1 and CDR2 (germline): SGHAT, FQNNGV. There are 14 residues in the CDR3. The CDR3 here is CASTLSGLVETQFF. The CDR3 DNA follows: TGTGCCAGCACCTTGAGCGGGCTAGTAGAGACCCAGTTCTTC.

A note on this clonotype: It differs at one base from a far larger clone, so likely a read error. The chain links TRBV6-5 to TRBJ2-6; D is possibly TRBD2 (6 bases). The CDR3 sequence is 17 residues long. V was shortened by 5 bases and J by 2 bases, with 16 bases between the two germline ends. Germline CDR1 reads MNHEY; CDR2 reads SVGAGI. This chain's CDR3 is CASSDSAGRPGANVLTF. The DNA for the CDR3 is TGTGCCAGCAGTGATTCCGCAGGGAGGCCTGGGGCCAACGTCCTGACTTTC.